This TCR beta chain comes out of a study of Ad26.COV2.S vaccination and SARS-CoV-2 variants. Treatment reported: about 20 received Ad26.COV2.S at low or high dose, single or two shots; 5 received placebo; per-sample allocation not given. Sampling happened 63 days after the first vaccine or placebo injection. SARS-CoV-2 spike from the Wuhan strain was encoded by the vaccine, an Ad26 vector. Clones were read by immunoSEQ multiplex PCR, and TCRdb kept only the in-frame ones, dropping some. The sample lists about 680,000 clones, about 90% occurring once. V was pared by 0 bases and J by 5 bases, with 13 bases between. The CDR3 runs to 16 residues. Germline loops: CDR1 ENHRY, CDR2 SYGVKD.

The receptor was isolated from a person between 18 and 65 years old who received the Ad26.COV2.S COVID-19 vaccine or a placebo. Sequencing used peripheral blood, obtained in a trial of Ad26.COV2.S vaccine versus placebo. V and J are TRBV10-3 and TRBJ2-2, with unresolved D. As DNA, the CDR3 is TGTGCCATCAGTGAGTCGTTTCTTATGCGGACCGGGGAGCTGTTTTTT. Translating it yields CAISESFLMRTGELFF.